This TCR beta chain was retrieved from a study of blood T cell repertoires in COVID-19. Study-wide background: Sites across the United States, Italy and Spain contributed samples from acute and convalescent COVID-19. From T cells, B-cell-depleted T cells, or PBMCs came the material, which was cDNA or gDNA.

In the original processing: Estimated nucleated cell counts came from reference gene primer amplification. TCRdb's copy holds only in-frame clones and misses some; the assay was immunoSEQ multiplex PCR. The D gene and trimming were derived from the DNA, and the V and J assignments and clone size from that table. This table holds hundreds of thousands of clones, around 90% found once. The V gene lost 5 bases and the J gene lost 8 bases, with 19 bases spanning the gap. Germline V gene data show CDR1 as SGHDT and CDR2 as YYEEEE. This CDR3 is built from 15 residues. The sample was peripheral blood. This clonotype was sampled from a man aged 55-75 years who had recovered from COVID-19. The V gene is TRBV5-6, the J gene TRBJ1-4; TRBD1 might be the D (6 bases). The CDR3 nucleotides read TGTGCCAGCAGTACCCCACGGCAGGGGAGCGAAAAACTGTTTTTT. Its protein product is CASSTPRQGSEKLFF.